The 5 T cell receptor beta chains presented below share a single source sample, sequenced in a study of shared clonotypes between healthy human individuals. Naive CD8 populations comprised CD45RO-negative cells positively selected for CCR7, excluding terminally differentiated effector memory CD45RA+ cells. Libraries were prepared by immunoSEQ multiplex PCR; TCRdb keeps only in-frame clonotypes and omits some of them. Among about 2.1 million clones, approximately 94% were seen once, and the ten largest hold around 1.7%. The material sequenced was naive CD8+ T cells from PBMCs. The receptors come from a man younger than 35 in good health. Some clones in this sample may be carry-over from other donors' samples.

The rearrangement links TRBV6-1 to TRBJ1-4, with D possibly being TRBD1 (5 bases). CDR1 is MNHNS, CDR2 SASEGT, per germline. The CDR3 runs to 16 residues. V was pared by 3 bases and J by 2 bases, with 13 bases between. The CDR3 DNA sequence: TGTGCCAGCAGTGACCCAGTCGGGGCTACTAATGAAAAACTGTTTTTT. Translating gives CASSDPVGATNEKLFF.

V is TRBV13 and J is TRBJ2-1, with D possibly TRBD2 on 6 matching bases. Trimming left V 8 bases short and J 7 bases short, with 12 bases between. Germline loops: CDR1 PRHDT, CDR2 FYEKMQ (reference sequence). The CDR3 has 12 residues. CDR3 sequence reads: CASDLGGNEQFF. The CDR3 DNA follows: TGTGCCAGCGACCTTGGGGGGAATGAGCAGTTCTTC. The variable domain in full, with the rest retrieved from reference TRBV13 and TRBJ2-1, is AAGVIQSPRHLIKEKRETATLKCYPIPRHDTVYWYQQGPGQDPQFLISFYEKMQSDKGSIPDRFSAQQFSDYHSELNMSSLELGDSALYFCASDLGGNEQFFGPGTRLTVL.

The rearrangement links TRBV7-9 to TRBJ2-1; no firm D call. Germline CDR1 and CDR2: SEHNR and FQNEAQ (reference sequence). The CDR3 loop spans 12 amino acids. V was cut by 3 bases and J by 9 bases, with 9 bases left in between. CDR3 residues: CASSFTPGEQFF. CDR3 nucleotides: TGTGCCAGCAGCTTTACCCCTGGTGAGCAGTTCTTC.

V and J are TRBV12-5 and TRBJ2-2, with D unresolved. V was clipped by 6 bases and J by 7 bases, with 9 bases between them. CDR3 size: 12 residues. Germline V lookup: CDR1 LGHNT, CDR2 FRNRAP. The CDR3, as DNA: TGTGCTAGTGGGGGCAGTGGCGGGGAGCTGTTTTTT. Translating gives CASGGSGGELFF.

The rearrangement joins TRBV6-6 to TRBJ1-2; unclear D gene. The CDR3 contains 12 residues. Germline lookup yields CDR1 MNHNY and CDR2 SVGAGI (reference sequence). The germline V and J ends were trimmed by 5 bases and 7 bases, with 11 bases remaining between them. The CDR3 bases are TGTGCCAGCAGTACCCGTGGGGTTGGCTACACCTTC. The encoded protein is CASSTRGVGYTF.